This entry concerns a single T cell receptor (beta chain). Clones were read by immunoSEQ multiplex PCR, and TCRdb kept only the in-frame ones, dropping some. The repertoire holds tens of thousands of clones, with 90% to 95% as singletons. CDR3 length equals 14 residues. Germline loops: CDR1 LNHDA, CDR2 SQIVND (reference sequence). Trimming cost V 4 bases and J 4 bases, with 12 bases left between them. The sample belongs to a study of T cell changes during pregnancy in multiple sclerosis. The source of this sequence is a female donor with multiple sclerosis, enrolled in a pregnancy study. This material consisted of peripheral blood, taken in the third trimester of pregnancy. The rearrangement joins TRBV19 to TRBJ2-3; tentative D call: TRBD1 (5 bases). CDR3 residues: CASSRGGQADTQYF. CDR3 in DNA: TGTGCCAGTAGTAGGGGCGGCCAGGCAGATACGCAGTATTTT. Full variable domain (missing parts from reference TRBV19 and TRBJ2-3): DGGITQSPKYLFRKEGQNVTLSCEQNLNHDAMYWYRQDPGQGLRLIYYSQIVNDFQKGDIAEGYSVSREKKESFPLTVTSAQKNPTAFYLCASSRGGQADTQYFGPGTRLTVL.